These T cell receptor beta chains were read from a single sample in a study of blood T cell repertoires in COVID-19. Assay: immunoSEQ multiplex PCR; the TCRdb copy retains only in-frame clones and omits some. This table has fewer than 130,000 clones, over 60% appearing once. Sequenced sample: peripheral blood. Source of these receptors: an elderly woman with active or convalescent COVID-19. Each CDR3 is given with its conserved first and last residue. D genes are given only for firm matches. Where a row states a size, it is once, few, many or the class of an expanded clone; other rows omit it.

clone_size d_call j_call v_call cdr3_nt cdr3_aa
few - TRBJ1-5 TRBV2 TGTGCCAGCAGTACCCAGGGGATTCAGCCCCAGCATTTT CASSTQGIQPQHF
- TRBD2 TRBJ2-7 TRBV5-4 TGTGCCAGCAGCTTGGGTCCTAGCGGGATTTACGAGCAGTACTTC CASSLGPSGIYEQYF
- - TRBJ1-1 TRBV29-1 TGCAGCGTCCAAAACACTGAAGCTTTCTTT CSVQNTEAFF
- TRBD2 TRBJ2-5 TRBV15 TGTGCCACCAGCGGCTTCGGGACTAGCGGGCTCCAAGAGACCCAGTACTTC CATSGFGTSGLQETQYF
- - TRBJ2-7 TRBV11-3 TGTGCCAGCAGCTTAGGAGGGCAGCTTGCCTACGAGCAGTACTTC CASSLGGQLAYEQYF
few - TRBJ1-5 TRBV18 TGTGCCAGCTCCCCGACTAACAATCAGCCCCAGCATTTT CASSPTNNQPQHF
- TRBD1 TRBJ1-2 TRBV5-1 TGCGCCAGCAGGGAGACAGGGGGCTATGGCTACACCTTC CASRETGGYGYTF
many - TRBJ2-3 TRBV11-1 TGTGCCAGCAGCTTATGGGCAGGGGAGGATACGCAGTATTTT CASSLWAGEDTQYF
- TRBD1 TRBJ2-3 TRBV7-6 TGTGCCAGCAGCTTGGACAGGGCTACGCAGTATTTT CASSLDRATQYF
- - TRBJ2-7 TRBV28 TGTGCCAGCAGTCCTCGAGGGGAGGCCTTTTACTCCTACGAGCAGTACTTC CASSPRGEAFYSYEQYF
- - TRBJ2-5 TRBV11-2 TGTGCCAGCAGCTTAGATTGGGGAGCAAAGACCCAGTACTTC CASSLDWGAKTQYF
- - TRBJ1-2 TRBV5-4 TGTGCCAGCAGCCCTAACGGGGCAGGGGCCTATGGCTACACCTTC CASSPNGAGAYGYTF
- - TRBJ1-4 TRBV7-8 TGTGCCAGCAGCACCTCCGGGACGGGGGGCACTAATGAAAAACTGTTTTTT CASSTSGTGGTNEKLFF
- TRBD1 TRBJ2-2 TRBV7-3 TGTGCCAGCAGCCTAACAGGGGCTCGCACCGGGGAGCTGTTTTTT CASSLTGARTGELFF
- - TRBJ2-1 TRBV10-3 TGTGCCATCAGTGAGGCCCTTCACTCCCCCGGGAATGAGCAGTTCTTC CAISEALHSPGNEQFF
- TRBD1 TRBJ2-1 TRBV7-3 TGTGCCAGCAGCCCGCGACAGGGGGCTTACAATGAGCAGTTCTTC CASSPRQGAYNEQFF
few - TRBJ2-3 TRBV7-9 TGTGCCAGCAGCTTAGGTTTCAGCGCCATAGACACAGATACGCAGTATTTT CASSLGFSAIDTDTQYF
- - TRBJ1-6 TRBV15 TGTGCCACGGGGTCAGGACACGCCTCACCCCTCCACTTT CATGSGHASPLHF
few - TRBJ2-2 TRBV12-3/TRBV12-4 TGTGCCAGCAGCCTTCTTCCCACCGGGGAGCTGTTTTTT CASSLLPTGELFF
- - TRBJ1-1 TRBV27 TGTGCCAGCAGTTCCGACAGCCAGAACACTGAAGCTTTCTTT CASSSDSQNTEAFF
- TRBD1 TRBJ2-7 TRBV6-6 TGTGCCAGCAGTCGGACAGGGGCCTACGAGCAGTACTTC CASSRTGAYEQYF
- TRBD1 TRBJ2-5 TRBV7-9 TGTGCCAGCAGCTTAGATTGGGGACAGGGGGAGTTGGCACAAGAGACCCAGTACTTC CASSLDWGQGELAQETQYF
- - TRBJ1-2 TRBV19 TGTGCCAGTAGTGGACGCGACCCGGCAGGGGCCTTCCCATATGGCTACACCTTC CASSGRDPAGAFPYGYTF
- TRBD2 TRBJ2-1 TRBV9 TGTGCCAGCAGCCCGAGACTAGCGGCTCAGTACAATGAGCAGTTCTTC CASSPRLAAQYNEQFF
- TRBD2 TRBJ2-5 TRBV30 TGTGCCTGGAGTATCGGACTAGCGGGGCAAGAGACCCAGTACTTC CAWSIGLAGQETQYF
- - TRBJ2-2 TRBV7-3 TGTGCCAGCAGCTTTAACAGTGACGCGAACACCGGGGAGCTGTTTTTT CASSFNSDANTGELFF
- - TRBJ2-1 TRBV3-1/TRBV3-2 TGTGCCAGCAGCCCCCTGGGACACAACTACAATGAGCAGTTCTTC CASSPLGHNYNEQFF
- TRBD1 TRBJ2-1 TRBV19 TGTGCCAGTAGTATACGAGGACAGGCATGGAATGAGCAGTTCTTC CASSIRGQAWNEQFF
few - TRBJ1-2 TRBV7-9 TGTGCCAGCAGCTTATGGGGGCAAGTCAATGGCTACACCTTC CASSLWGQVNGYTF
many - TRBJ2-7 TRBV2 TGTGCCAGCAGTTCTCCGGGACACACGGTTTACGAGCAGTACTTC CASSSPGHTVYEQYF
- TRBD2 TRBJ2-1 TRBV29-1 TGCAGCGTCCCCGGGACTAGCGGGAGTCCCTACAATGAGCAGTTCTTC CSVPGTSGSPYNEQFF
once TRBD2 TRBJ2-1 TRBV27 TGTGCCAGCAGTAGAGAGCGGGAGGGTGAGCAGTTCTTC CASSREREGEQFF
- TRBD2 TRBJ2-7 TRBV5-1 TGCGCCAGCAGTCGTTTAGCGGGAGCAGGCTACGAGCAGTACTTC CASSRLAGAGYEQYF
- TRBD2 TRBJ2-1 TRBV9 TGTGCCAGCAGCGTAGGACTAGCGGGTTATAGCTCCTACAATGAGCAGTTCTTC CASSVGLAGYSSYNEQFF
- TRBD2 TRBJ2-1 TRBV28 TGTGCCAGCAGCCAAACTAGCGGTGAGCAGTTCTTC CASSQTSGEQFF
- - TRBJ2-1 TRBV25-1 TGTGCCAGCAGTGACAGGAACCGCCCTGATGTGTACAATGAGCAGTTCTTC CASSDRNRPDVYNEQFF
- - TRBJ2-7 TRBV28 TGTGCCAGCACCTGGGGGGGCGGCGGACCCTACGAGCAGTACTTC CASTWGGGGPYEQYF
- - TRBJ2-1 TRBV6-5 TGTGCCAGCAGTTACTCTAGCTACGGCTACAATGAGCAGTTCTTC CASSYSSYGYNEQFF
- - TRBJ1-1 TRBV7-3 TGTGCCAGCAGCTGGTCGGCAGGGCTATCAACTGAAGCTTTCTTT CASSWSAGLSTEAFF
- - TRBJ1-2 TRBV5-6 TGTGCCAGCAGCTCCCGTGCTAACTATGGCTACACCTTC CASSSRANYGYTF
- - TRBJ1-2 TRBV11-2 TGTGCCAGCAGCTTAGGGTTGGGCCAATATGGCTACACCTTC CASSLGLGQYGYTF
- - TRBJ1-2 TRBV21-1 TGTGCCAGCAGCAGGTGTCGAAGTGGACAGGGGGTCTATGGCTACACCTTC CASSRCRSGQGVYGYTF
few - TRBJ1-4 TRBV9 TGTGCCAGCAGCCGGAGAGCAACTAATGAAAAACTGTTTTTT CASSRRATNEKLFF
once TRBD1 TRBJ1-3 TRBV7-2 TGTGCCAGCAGCTTTGCACAGGGGGCTGCCGGAAACACCATATATTTT CASSFAQGAAGNTIYF
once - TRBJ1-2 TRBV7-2 TGTGCCAGCAGCTTAGCGGCACAGCGGCCCGTCACCTTC CASSLAAQRPVTF
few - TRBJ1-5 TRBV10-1 TGCGCCAGCAGTGAGTGGAAGGGGGAATCTATTAGCAATCAGCCCCAGCATTTT CASSEWKGESISNQPQHF
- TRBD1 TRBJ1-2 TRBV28 TGTGCCAGCGGGAGACAGGGGGCCTATGGCTACACCTTC CASGRQGAYGYTF
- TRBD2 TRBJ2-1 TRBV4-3 TGCGCCAGCAGCCCGGAAATAGCGGGGCCCGGGGATGAGCAGTTCTTC CASSPEIAGPGDEQFF
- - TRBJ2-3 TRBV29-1 TGCAGCGTTAGAGCTAGTATTCGTATGACAGTGGATACGCAGTATTTT CSVRASIRMTVDTQYF
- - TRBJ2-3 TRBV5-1 TGCGCCAGCAGCTTGAGCGTCTCCACAGATACGCAGTATTTT CASSLSVSTDTQYF
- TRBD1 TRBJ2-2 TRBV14 TGTGCCAGCGGACAGGGGCGTGATAACACCGGGGAGCTGTTTTTT CASGQGRDNTGELFF
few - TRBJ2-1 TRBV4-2 TGTGCCAGCAGCCAAGATTTACAGGGCCTGGAGCAGTTCTTC CASSQDLQGLEQFF
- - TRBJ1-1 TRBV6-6 TGTGCCAGCAGTCAACTCAGGGGAAAAACTGAAGCTTTCTTT CASSQLRGKTEAFF
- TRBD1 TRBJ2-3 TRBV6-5 TGTGCCAGCCGACAGGGAGGCACAGATACGCAGTATTTT CASRQGGTDTQYF
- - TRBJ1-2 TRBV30 TGTGCCTGGAGTCAGACCAGGGCGAGTGGCTACACCTTC CAWSQTRASGYTF